The 14 T cell receptor beta chains presented below share a single source sample, sequenced in a study of CXCR3-negative and CXCR3-positive naive CD8 T cells. It was by 5' RACE with UMI labels that the TRB cDNA libraries were prepared. TCRdb reanalyzed the 5' RACE reads and collapses them to one entry per CDR3 protein, without DNA. The table lists some 54,000 distinct CDR3 sequences, with 0.5% to 0.6% in the top ten. The antigens these receptors bind are not known. Points from the study as a whole: The TRB CDR3s that CXCR3-positive naive cells carried were more hydrophobic than those of CXCR3-negative naive cells.

The sample was naive CXCR3+ CD8+ T cells from blood. Subset meaning: CD45RO-CCR7+CD27+CD95- naive CD8+ T cells expressing CXCR3 (TNR3+). These receptors were collected from a human donor in good health. Some clones in this sample may be carry-over from other donors' samples.

The rearrangement links TRBV21-1 to TRBJ2-7; TCRdb's D gene call, TRBD1, goes unchecked for lack of DNA. TRBV21-1 is termed a pseudogene. This CDR3 comprises 13 residues. This CDR3 is CASSTGQGREQYF.

The gene calls are TRBV6-5 and TRBJ1-2; TCRdb's assignment of TRBD1 cannot be checked, as there is no DNA. The CDR3 extends over 18 amino acids. Germline assignment: CDR1 MNHEY and CDR2 SVGAGI. The CDR3 here is CASSYSPYPPGQDYGYTF.

The chain recombines TRBV4-3 with TRBJ2-7; the D call of TRBD1 rests on TCRdb alone, since no DNA is present to check it. CDR3 length: 16 residues. Germline V lookup: CDR1 LGHNA, CDR2 YSLEER. CDR3 amino acids: CASSQDSGGGTYEQYF.

This rearrangement joins TRBV29-1 to TRBJ2-7; the D call from TCRdb, TRBD1, cannot be confirmed without DNA. The germline V gene encodes CDR1 SQVTM and CDR2 ANQGSEA. The CDR3 sequence is 13 residues long. CDR3 sequence reads: CSTSQGAFYEQYF.

This chain uses TRBV7-9 with TRBJ2-1; as DNA is missing, the TRBD1 call by TCRdb cannot be tested. The germline V gene encodes CDR1 SEHNR and CDR2 FQNEAQ (reference sequence). The CDR3 totals 12 residues. This CDR3 is CASSLGGREQFF.

The chain joins TRBV12-3 or TRBV12-4 to TRBJ1-4. The CDR3 has 14 amino acids. The CDR3 spells CASSLISTNEKLFF.

The chain uses TRBV5-1 and TRBJ2-7; TCRdb picks TRBD1, but there is no DNA to check that call. This CDR3 is built from 15 residues. Germline V gives CDR1 SGHRS, CDR2 YFSETQ. The CDR3 loop reads CASSPGQGIAYEQYF.

The gene calls are TRBV14 and TRBJ1-2. From germline, CDR1 is SGHDN and CDR2 FVKESK. CDR3 size: 17 residues. The CDR3 is CASSRTVGRGLEYGYTF.

The chain uses TRBV7-8 and TRBJ2-4; TCRdb designates TRBD2, a call that cannot be tested without DNA. The germline gives CDR1 SGHVS, CDR2 FQNEAQ. This CDR3 has 12 amino acids. The CDR3 loop reads CASSLESGGANF.

The rearrangement joins TRBV27 to TRBJ2-6; TCRdb reports TRBD2, a call that lacks DNA to check it against. CDR1 MNHEY and CDR2 SMNVEV come from the germline V gene (reference sequence). This CDR3 has 16 residues. The CDR3 spells CASSLRVGGGANVLTF.

The chain couples TRBV20-1 to TRBJ1-1; TCRdb's D gene call, TRBD1, goes unchecked for lack of DNA. The CDR3 length is 12 residues. CDR1 and CDR2 (germline): DFQATT, SNEGSKA (reference sequence). This CDR3 reads CSALGRGPEAFF.

The genes are TRBV5-5 and TRBJ1-5. Germline V CDR1 and CDR2: SGHKS, YYEKEE (reference sequence). This CDR3 comprises 15 residues. The CDR3 region is CASSLAIYSNQPQHF.

V gene TRBV15 combines with J gene TRBJ2-7. This CDR3 contains 13 residues. The V gene's germline CDR1 is LNHNV and CDR2 YYDKDF (reference sequence). CDR3 sequence reads: CATSNREVYEQYF.

The chain recombines TRBV4-3 with TRBJ2-3; TCRdb's D gene call, TRBD2, goes unchecked for lack of DNA. Germline V gene lookup returns CDR1 LGHNA and CDR2 YSLEER. CDR3 length: 17 residues. The chain's CDR3 is CASSQDRPREVTDTQYF.